Each of the 28 T cell receptor beta chains below was sequenced from the same sample in a study of response to subunit inactivated influenza vaccine. Each CDR3 protein is one row after TCRdb ran MiXCR on the RT-PCR reads. The sample contains 500,000 to 600,000 distinct CDR3 sequences, 12% to 15% of which appear only once. The specimen comprised PBMCs from blood, sampled 11 to 12 days after vaccination. The receptors stem from a man aged 50-59 years who received an inactivated influenza vaccine.

DNA of the CDR3: TGTGCCAGCAGCTTAGTTGTGCTTAGCCTCGGTCAAGAGACCCAGTACTTC. Amino acids: CASSLVVLSLGQETQYF. The gene calls are TRBV7-2 and TRBJ2-5; no firm D call. CDR1 and CDR2 from the germline V gene are SGHTA and FQGNSA. The germline V and J ends were trimmed by 1 base and 2 bases, with 17 bases remaining between them. The CDR3 length is 17 residues.

The chain carries TRBV3-1 and TRBJ2-7; TRBD2 matches at 7 bases. This CDR3 is built from 15 residues. CDR1 and CDR2 from the germline V gene are LGHDT and YNNKEL (reference sequence). V gave up 1 base and J gave up 7 bases; unmatched junction bases: 10. CDR3 sequence (DNA): TGTGCCAGCAGCCAAGGCGCAGGGTGGGGAGGGGAGCAGTACTTC. Protein product: CASSQGAGWGGEQYF.

J is TRBJ2-5 and V is TRBV3-1; D is undetermined. The V gene lost 2 bases and the J gene lost 5 bases, with 9 bases spanning the gap. The CDR3 has 13 amino acids. The germline gives CDR1 LGHDT, CDR2 YNNKEL (reference sequence). As DNA, the CDR3 is TGTGCCAGCAGCCAATCCCGCATGGAGACCCAGTACTTC. Translation gives CASSQSRMETQYF.

This clonotype has more than one count but fewer than ten. The rearrangement links TRBV7-2 to TRBJ1-1, with TRBD1 identical over 7 bases. This CDR3 is 15 amino acids long. The V segment lost 5 bases and the J segment 4 bases; nucleotides outside the gene matches: 10. Germline CDR1 and CDR2: SGHTA and FQGNSA. The CDR3 bases are TGTGCCAGCAGCCCCCAGACAGGGCGTGTCACTGAAGCTTTCTTT. Its protein product is CASSPQTGRVTEAFF.

The J gene is TRBJ2-3, the V gene TRBV7-8; D may be TRBD1 or TRBD2 (6 bases each). Trimming took off 0 bases at V and 6 bases at J, with 13 bases between the two ends. This CDR3 has 15 amino acids. Looked up from germline, CDR1 is SGHVS and CDR2 is FQNEAQ. DNA of the CDR3: TGTGCCAGCAGCTTAGCGGGGGGCCGGTTTGATACGCAGTATTTT. Translation: CASSLAGGRFDTQYF.

V is TRBV20-1 and J is TRBJ1-4; 8 bases match TRBD1. Germline assignment: CDR1 DFQATT and CDR2 SNEGSKA (reference sequence). The junction had 2 bases not matched to a gene; V was cut back by 4 bases and J by 4 bases. The length of the CDR3 is 13 residues. CDR3 nucleotide sequence: TGCAGTGCTACGACAGGGGTTAATGAAAAACTGTTTTTT. Encoded protein: CSATTGVNEKLFF.

The chain uses TRBV5-1 and TRBJ2-7, with 8 positions matching TRBD1. The V gene end was trimmed by 7 bases and the J gene end by 4 bases; junction bases not matched to a gene: 7. Germline CDR1 reads SGHRS; CDR2 reads YFSETQ. The CDR3 is 13 amino acids. In DNA, the CDR3 is TGCGCCAGCGGCCGGGACAGGTCTTACGAGCAGTACTTC. Translation: CASGRDRSYEQYF.

The gene calls are TRBV5-1 and TRBJ1-4; 10 bases are shared with TRBD1. The CDR3 length is 15 residues. Germline trimming cut 3 bases from V and 8 bases from J; bases unmatched to any gene: 7. From germline, CDR1 is SGHRS and CDR2 YFSETQ. Here the CDR3 DNA reads TGCGCCAGCAGCTCCGTCCCGGGACAGGGGGAAAAACTGTTTTTT. As protein: CASSSVPGQGEKLFF.

The chain is built from TRBV5-1 and TRBJ1-4; D is undetermined. Germline values: CDR1 SGHRS, CDR2 YFSETQ. This CDR3 region has 14 residues. Trimming shortened V by 4 bases and J by 7 bases, and 14 bases separated the two germline ends. In nucleotides, the CDR3 is TGCGCCAGCAGCATGGACGCTCCGGGTGAAAAACTGTTTTTT. Translated: CASSMDAPGEKLFF.

This clonotype was recorded a few times. The gene calls are TRBV27 and TRBJ2-7, with 8 bases identical to TRBD1. Germline V gives CDR1 MNHEY, CDR2 SMNVEV (reference sequence). The CDR3 is 14 residues long. V gave up 7 bases and J gave up 0 bases; unmatched junction bases: 5. The CDR3 here is CASKSRGPSYEQYF. The CDR3 nucleotides are TGTGCCAGCAAAAGCAGGGGGCCCTCCTACGAGCAGTACTTC.

This chain joins TRBV7-9 and TRBJ2-5, with 7 bases that match TRBD1. V was pared by 4 bases and J by 4 bases, with 6 bases of the junction left unmatched. This CDR3 has 14 amino acids. CDR1 and CDR2 from the germline V gene are SEHNR and FQNEAQ (reference sequence). This CDR3 reads CASSSLTGRETQYF. DNA for the CDR3: TGTGCCAGCAGCTCCTTGACAGGGAGAGAGACCCAGTACTTC.

This clonotype has only a few counts. This chain connects TRBV7-9 to TRBJ2-1; D is ambiguous. Germline CDR1 reads SEHNR; CDR2 reads FQNEAQ (reference sequence). The CDR3 length is 13 residues. Trimming pared 1 base from V and 6 bases from J, leaving 7 bases between. CDR3: CASSLEHRNEQFF. DNA of the CDR3: TGTGCCAGCAGCTTAGAACACCGCAATGAGCAGTTCTTC. Together with reference TRBV7-9 and TRBJ2-1, the CDR3 gives the full variable domain: DTGVSQNPRHKITKRGQNVTFRCDPISEHNRLYWYRQTLGQGPEFLTYFQNEAQLEKSRLLSDRFSAERPKGSFSTLEIQRTEQGDSAMYLCASSLEHRNEQFFGPGTRLTVL.

Only a few counts were recorded for this clonotype. The gene calls are TRBV7-2 and TRBJ2-2; 12 bases are shared with TRBD2. CDR1 and CDR2 from the germline V gene are SGHTA and FQGNSA. V was clipped by 1 base and J by 6 bases; unmatched bases: 3. The CDR3 runs to 16 residues. The CDR3 sequence is CASSLVLAGGSGELFF. The CDR3 nucleotides read TGTGCCAGCAGCTTAGTGCTAGCGGGGGGGTCCGGGGAGCTGTTTTTT.

This clonotype showed up just a few times. The V and J genes are TRBV19 and TRBJ2-1; TRBD2 matches at 10 bases. The CDR3 is made up of 14 amino acids. V dropped 9 bases and J dropped 6; count of bases not matched to a gene: 8. Germline V CDR1 and CDR2: LNHDA, SQIVND (reference sequence). In nucleotides, the CDR3 is TGTGCCAGCACTCTAGCGGGAGTCTTCAATGAGCAGTTCTTC. It translates to CASTLAGVFNEQFF.

This clonotype occurred a few times. The V call is TRBV20-1, the J call TRBJ2-5; D gene unclear. CDR3 length: 12 amino acids. Looked up from germline, CDR1 is DFQATT and CDR2 is SNEGSKA (reference sequence). Trimming left V 7 bases short and J 4 bases short, with 13 bases between. The CDR3 here is CSGSSFAETQYF. For the CDR3, the DNA is TGCAGTGGGTCGTCGTTCGCAGAGACCCAGTACTTC.

This clonotype has only a few counts. CDR3 DNA sequence: TGTGCCAGCAGCGCCATTGGGGGGTCTCCCTACGAGCAGTACTTC. Residues: CASSAIGGSPYEQYF. The chain joins TRBV7-9 to TRBJ2-7; tentatively, D is TRBD2 (6 bases). From germline, CDR1 is SEHNR and CDR2 FQNEAQ (reference sequence). V was cut by 5 bases and J by 2 bases, with 16 bases left in between. CDR3 size: 15 residues. The complete variable domain, with remaining parts taken from reference TRBV7-9 and TRBJ2-7, reads DTGVSQNPRHKITKRGQNVTFRCDPISEHNRLYWYRQTLGQGPEFLTYFQNEAQLEKSRLLSDRFSAERPKGSFSTLEIQRTEQGDSAMYLCASSAIGGSPYEQYFGPGTRLTVT.

This clonotype was seen only a few times. V usage is TRBV5-1 and J usage is TRBJ2-1; D possibly corresponds to TRBD1 (6 bases). Germline assignment: CDR1 SGHRS and CDR2 YFSETQ. This CDR3 comprises 15 residues. Deletions cut 4 bases from V and 15 bases from J, with 26 bases between. Here the CDR3 reads CASSVAGDGGLNRFF. The CDR3 bases are TGCGCCAGCAGCGTGGCAGGGGATGGTGGTCTAAACCGGTTCTTC.

This clonotype was observed a few times. The J gene is TRBJ2-2, the V gene TRBV5-1; a weak D match, TRBD1 (5 bases). The CDR3 runs 13 residues. The V and J ends lost 0 bases and 6 bases respectively, with 6 bases between them. Germline lookup yields CDR1 SGHRS and CDR2 YFSETQ. The CDR3 loop reads CASSLEGPGELFF. CDR3 DNA sequence: TGCGCCAGCAGCTTGGAGGGGCCCGGGGAGCTGTTTTTT. The full variable domain, its missing parts supplied by reference TRBV5-1 and TRBJ2-2, is KAGVTQTPRYLIKTRGQQVTLSCSPISGHRSVSWYQQTPGQGLQFLFEYFSETQRNKGNFPGRFSGRQFSNSRSEMNVSTLELGDSALYLCASSLEGPGELFFGEGSRLTVL.

This clonotype was found a few times. CDR3 sequence reads: CASSLLWGGGEQYF. The CDR3 DNA follows: TGTGCCAGCAGTTTACTATGGGGAGGGGGCGAGCAGTACTTC. The rearrangement joins TRBV28 to TRBJ2-7; D perhaps matches TRBD2 (7 bases). Trimming pared 2 bases from V and 6 bases from J, leaving 14 bases between. This CDR3 has 14 amino acids. Germline CDR1 is MDHEN and CDR2 is SYDVKM.

V and J are TRBV5-1 and TRBJ1-5, with 7 positions matching TRBD1. The CDR3 sequence is 16 residues long. V shed 0 bases and J 4 bases; nucleotides not matched to a gene: 7. Germline V gene sequence: CDR1 SGHRS, CDR2 YFSETQ. The CDR3 loop reads CASSLGDSLLNQPQHF. CDR3 in DNA: TGCGCCAGCAGCTTGGGGGACAGTCTACTGAATCAGCCCCAGCATTTT.

The chain couples TRBV7-2 to TRBJ2-2; D possibly corresponds to TRBD1 (6 bases). CDR3 size: 16 residues. Trimming pared 1 base from V and 2 bases from J, leaving 11 bases between. Germline V gene lookup returns CDR1 SGHTA and CDR2 FQGNSA. The CDR3 spells CASSLVAGDNTGELFF. In nucleotides, the CDR3 is TGTGCCAGCAGCTTAGTCGCAGGGGACAACACCGGGGAGCTGTTTTTT.

This clonotype has ten or more counts. This sequence joins TRBV5-1 and TRBJ2-5; TRBD1 matches 7 bases. The germline V gene encodes CDR1 SGHRS and CDR2 YFSETQ. CDR3 size: 14 residues. Trimming removed 4 bases from V and 3 bases from J; junction bases left unmatched: 6. In nucleotides, the CDR3 is TGCGCCAGCAGCACCGGGACAGCAGAAGAGACCCAGTACTTC. It encodes CASSTGTAEETQYF.

The chain carries TRBV20-1 and TRBJ2-5, with D perhaps TRBD1 (6 bases). This CDR3 has 15 amino acids. The ends were cut back, 0 bases at V and 9 bases at J, with 20 bases in the middle. The germline V gene has CDR1 DFQATT and CDR2 SNEGSKA (reference sequence). This chain's CDR3 is CSARDQDRPTGAQYF. DNA for the CDR3: TGCAGTGCTAGAGATCAAGACAGGCCCACCGGGGCCCAGTACTTC.

This clonotype was observed a handful of times. V is TRBV20-1 and J is TRBJ1-5, with D possibly TRBD1 on 6 matching bases. Trimming removed 2 bases at V and 0 bases at J, with 20 bases between. Germline assignment: CDR1 DFQATT and CDR2 SNEGSKA (reference sequence). The CDR3 extends over 18 amino acids. CDR3 in DNA: TGCAGTGCTAGACCCGCGGGGGGCGCGATCTATAGCAATCAGCCCCAGCATTTT. Translating gives CSARPAGGAIYSNQPQHF.

This rearrangement joins TRBV11-2 to TRBJ1-6, with a possible D match to TRBD1 (6 bases). Looked up from germline, CDR1 is SGHAT and CDR2 is FQNNGV. The CDR3 has 18 amino acids. Trimming pared 4 bases from V and 4 bases from J, leaving 20 bases between. CDR3 nucleotide sequence: TGTGCCAGCAGCTCGAGAACCGGGGGCCCTTTTTATAATTCACCCCTCCACTTT. Protein product: CASSSRTGGPFYNSPLHF. The full variable domain, rest sourced from reference TRBV11-2 and TRBJ1-6, is EAGVAQSPRYKIIEKRQSVAFWCNPISGHATLYWYQQILGQGPKLLIQFQNNGVVDDSQLPKDRFSAERLKGVDSTLKIQPAKLEDSAVYLCASSSRTGGPFYNSPLHFGNGTRLTVT.

The table lists this clonotype with a few counts. The rearrangement links TRBV6-2 or TRBV6-3 to TRBJ1-1; D possibly corresponds to TRBD1 (5 bases). The CDR3 extends over 13 amino acids. From germline, CDR1 is MNHEY and CDR2 SVGEGT. V was trimmed by 4 bases and J by 4 bases, leaving 10 bases between them. CDR3 sequence reads: CASSSTQGTEAFF. CDR3 in DNA: TGTGCCAGCAGTTCGACCCAGGGCACTGAAGCTTTCTTT.

V usage is TRBV4-2 and J usage is TRBJ1-4; perhaps TRBD1 as D (5 bases). The V end lost 2 bases, the J end lost 7 bases, and 11 bases lay between the germline ends. Germline V CDR1 and CDR2: LGHNA, YNFKEQ. There are 14 residues in the CDR3. CDR3 bases: TGTGCCAGCAGCCAAAGGGGCGACGCTGAAAAACTGTTTTTT. Translation gives CASSQRGDAEKLFF.

The chain uses TRBV6-1 and TRBJ2-5; a weak D match, TRBD1 (6 bases). The V gene lost 6 bases and the J gene lost 1 base, with 15 bases spanning the gap. In germline, CDR1 is MNHNS, CDR2 SASEGT. The CDR3 is made up of 15 amino acids. The CDR3 nucleotides read TGTGCCAGCAGCTTTACAGGGTATGGCCAAGAGACCCAGTACTTC. Translating it yields CASSFTGYGQETQYF.